This TCR beta chain emerged from a study of CD8 T cells in Susac syndrome. Study-wide results and limits: Acknowledgment was made by the study that its TCR sequencing and HLA analysis involved a relatively small number of individuals.

Control patients had untreated stable or active relapsing-remitting multiple sclerosis by revised McDonald criteria. As concerns this clonotype: The antigen is not known.

RNA was extracted with the RNeasy kit, and a quantity of about 0.45 to 1 ug was reverse transcribed using random hexamers. TCR beta CDR3 was amplified by immunoSEQ multiplex PCR. This amplification extended across 54 Vbeta and 13 Jbeta segments. In TCRdb, the immunoSEQ multiplex PCR reads were re-called with MiXCR into one record per CDR3 protein. The data contain 250,000 or so distinct CDR3 sequences, just under 95% of them seen just once; the ten biggest clones take up approximately 0.07%. Germline V lookup: CDR1 SGHVS, CDR2 FQNEAQ. There are 15 residues in the CDR3. The V and J ends lost 5 bases and 3 bases respectively, with 15 bases between them.

The TCR comes from a human donor with multiple sclerosis. This chain joins TRBV7-8 and TRBJ2-3, with D hard to call. The sequencing sample was made of CD4+ T cells from PBMCs. In nucleotides, the CDR3 is TGTGCCAGCAGCCTCAAGTTCAGTGAGACAGATACGCAGTATTTT. It yields the protein CASSLKFSETDTQYF.